One sample yielded the 30 T cell receptor beta chains listed below, sequenced in a study of control samples from healthy donors and cancer patients. Measured with immunoSEQ multiplex PCR; TCRdb has only the in-frame clones, and not every one. The profile covers around 180,000 clones, with more than 85% appearing a single time and 2% taken by the ten largest. The sample was blood. These receptors originate from a woman in her forties in good health.

The CDR3 protein is CASSLGTGGAFF. The DNA of the CDR3 is TGTGCCAGCAGCTTAGGGACAGGGGGAGCTTTCTTT. The V gene is TRBV7-9, the J gene TRBJ1-1, with TRBD1 identical over 10 bases. V shed 1 base, J shed 10 bases, and the junction held 0 bases outside the gene matches. CDR1 and CDR2 (germline): SEHNR, FQNEAQ (reference sequence). The CDR3 extends over 12 amino acids.

This clone was detected once. The chain joins TRBV4-1 to TRBJ1-1; D gene ambiguous. Germline V gives CDR1 MGHRA, CDR2 YSYEKL. V was trimmed by 6 bases and J by 1 base, leaving 12 bases between them. The CDR3 has 14 amino acids. Written as DNA, the CDR3 is TGCGCCAGCAGGGGTCTCCTCAGGAACACTGAAGCTTTCTTT. This encodes CASRGLLRNTEAFF.

The sample holds a few counts of this clone. The rearrangement uses TRBV7-2 and TRBJ1-6; unclear D gene. With 6 bases removed from V and 8 bases from J, the gap between germline ends came to 11 bases. The CDR3 loop spans 13 amino acids. Germline assignment: CDR1 SGHTA and CDR2 FQGNSA. The chain's CDR3 is CASSSYLDSPLHF. The CDR3 region has the DNA TGTGCCAGCAGTTCTTACCTTGATTCACCCCTCCACTTT.

With respect to this clone: Germline and junction disagree at one end, which may indicate a read error. The chain has TRBV2 and TRBJ2-4; 8 bases match TRBD2. This CDR3 is 14 amino acids long. Germline lookup yields CDR1 SNHLY and CDR2 FYNNEI. This chain's CDR3 is CASSEEASGGLPGF. CDR3 in DNA: TGTGCCAGCAGTGAAGAGGCATCGGGAGGGCTACCCGGGTTC.

The chain combines TRBV9 with TRBJ2-5, with 8 bases identical to TRBD1. Germline values: CDR1 SGDLS, CDR2 YYNGEE. The length of the CDR3 is 14 residues. Trimming cost V 3 bases and J 2 bases; bases outside gene matches: 3. The CDR3 reads CASSAQGGQETQYF. The CDR3 nucleotides are TGTGCCAGCAGCGCACAGGGGGGTCAAGAGACCCAGTACTTC.

CDR3 coding DNA: TGTGCCAGCAGTGAAGTGGGGTCTTATGGCTACACCTTC. Translated: CASSEVGSYGYTF. This chain links TRBV6-1 with TRBJ1-2; D is uncertain. V was clipped by 1 base and J by 5 bases, with 8 bases between them. The CDR3 runs 13 residues. CDR1 and CDR2 (germline): MNHNS, SASEGT.

As to this clone: The same CDR3 arises from other DNA sequences in this sample as well. The gene calls are TRBV7-9 and TRBJ1-1; D is perhaps TRBD1 (5 bases). With 5 bases removed from V and 1 base from J, the gap between germline ends came to 11 bases. CDR1 is SEHNR and CDR2 is FQNEAQ in the germline V gene (reference sequence). CDR3 length: 14 residues. CDR3 protein: CASSRDGENTEAFF. CDR3 in DNA: TGTGCCAGCAGCCGGGACGGTGAGAACACTGAAGCTTTCTTT. Based on the CDR3 plus reference TRBV7-9 and TRBJ1-1, the full variable domain is DTGVSQNPRHKITKRGQNVTFRCDPISEHNRLYWYRQTLGQGPEFLTYFQNEAQLEKSRLLSDRFSAERPKGSFSTLEIQRTEQGDSAMYLCASSRDGENTEAFFGQGTRLTVV.

This chain joins TRBV10-1 and TRBJ1-3, with D possibly being TRBD1 (5 bases). Trimming shortened V by 6 bases and J by 1 base, and 16 bases separated the two germline ends. CDR1 and CDR2 from the germline V gene are WNHNN and SYGVQD (reference sequence). The CDR3 runs to 16 residues. In DNA, the CDR3 is TGCGCCAGCAGCCAAGGAGGGGTTTCGTCTGGAAACACCATATATTTT. As protein: CASSQGGVSSGNTIYF.

V usage is TRBV5-6 and J usage is TRBJ2-7, with TRBD1 matching 7 bases. CDR1 is SGHDT and CDR2 is YYEEEE in the germline V gene. Trimming cost V 2 bases and J 2 bases; bases outside gene matches: 4. The CDR3 extends over 14 amino acids. The CDR3 sequence is CASSFRDSAYEQYF. The CDR3 bases are TGTGCCAGCAGCTTCCGGGACAGTGCCTACGAGCAGTACTTC.

This chain connects TRBV3-1 (or the pseudogene TRBV3-2) to TRBJ2-7; TRBD2 matches 9 bases. CDR3 length: 16 residues. J was trimmed by 1 base and V by 0 bases; bases with no gene match: 4. Germline-derived CDR1 and CDR2 are LGHDT and YNNKEL (reference sequence). The CDR3: CASSQDVAGDSYEQYF. The CDR3 DNA reads TGTGCCAGCAGCCAAGATGTAGCGGGGGATTCCTACGAGCAGTACTTC.

The sample holds a few counts of this clone. The V gene is TRBV5-1, the J gene TRBJ2-1; D is perhaps TRBD2 (6 bases). The CDR3 consists of 16 residues. The ends were cut back, 1 base at V and 2 bases at J, with 13 bases in the middle. Germline CDR1 SGHRS, CDR2 YFSETQ. The CDR3 region is CASSLWDSRAYNEQFF. CDR3 coding DNA: TGCGCCAGCAGCTTGTGGGACTCCCGGGCCTACAATGAGCAGTTCTTC.

DNA for the CDR3: TGTGCCAGCAGCGTGGGACCCCAGATAGGGAACACTGAAGCTTTCTTT. It translates to CASSVGPQIGNTEAFF. The chain combines TRBV5-6 with TRBJ1-1; TRBD1 might be the D (5 bases). The V end was cut by 4 bases, the J end by 1 base, with 17 bases between. The CDR3 is 16 amino acids. The germline CDR1 and CDR2 sequences are SGHDT and YYEEEE.

The J gene is TRBJ1-2, the V gene TRBV6-6, with a weak D call TRBD1 (6 bases). Trimming took off 4 bases at V and 0 bases at J, with 9 bases between the two ends. Germline V gene data show CDR1 as MNHNY and CDR2 as SVGAGI (reference sequence). CDR3 length: 14 residues. CDR3 DNA: TGTGCCAGCAGTTTCACAGGGTCTAACTATGGCTACACCTTC. Translated, it gives CASSFTGSNYGYTF.

V is TRBV7-3 and J is TRBJ2-2; D gene uncertain. Germline assignment: CDR1 SGHTA and CDR2 FQGTGA. This CDR3 is built from 17 residues. The V and J ends lost 5 bases and 0 bases respectively, with 16 bases between them. The CDR3 sequence: CASSPTYLGPNTGELFF. In DNA form, the CDR3 reads TGTGCCAGCAGCCCAACCTACTTAGGCCCGAACACCGGGGAGCTGTTTTTT.

This clone showed up just a few times. V usage is TRBV28 and J usage is TRBJ1-1; 9 nucleotides agree with TRBD1. The CDR3 loop spans 15 amino acids. Germline values: CDR1 MDHEN, CDR2 SYDVKM. After removal of 4 bases from V and 4 bases from J, the junction contained 7 bases not matched to a gene. For the CDR3, the DNA is TGTGCCAGCAGTTCCTCCGGGACAGGGTTCACTGAAGCTTTCTTT. This encodes CASSSSGTGFTEAFF. The variable domain in full, completed from reference TRBV28 and TRBJ1-1, reads DVKVTQSSRYLVKRTGEKVFLECVQDMDHENMFWYRQDPGLGLRLIYFSYDVKMKEKGDIPEGYSVSREKKERFSLILESASTNQTSMYLCASSSSGTGFTEAFFGQGTRLTVV.

The J gene is TRBJ1-2, the V gene TRBV19; perhaps TRBD1 as D (5 bases). Trimming took off 6 bases at V and 4 bases at J, with 18 bases between the two ends. CDR1 and CDR2 (germline): LNHDA, SQIVND (reference sequence). This CDR3 region has 15 residues. The CDR3 DNA follows: TGTGCCAGTAGCCAGGGAGGATACCTTGGCTATGGCTACACCTTC. Translating it yields CASSQGGYLGYGYTF.

This clone was found a few times. The chain uses TRBV4-1 and TRBJ2-7; D uncertain. This CDR3 has 12 residues. The ends were cut back, 0 bases at V and 4 bases at J, with 4 bases in the middle. Per the germline V gene, CDR1 is MGHRA and CDR2 is YSYEKL. Here the CDR3 DNA reads TGCGCCAGCAGCCAAGATAGGTACGAGCAGTACTTC. It specifies CASSQDRYEQYF.

J is TRBJ1-6 and V is TRBV18, with a possible D match to TRBD1 (5 bases). V dropped 1 base and J dropped 8 bases, with 15 bases sitting between them. The CDR3 length is 16 residues. CDR1 KGHSH and CDR2 LQKENI come from the germline V gene. The CDR3 sequence: CASSPRSPGLDSPLHF. The CDR3 DNA sequence: TGTGCCAGCTCACCACGAAGTCCAGGGTTGGATTCACCCCTCCACTTT.

The chain has TRBV4-2 and TRBJ2-3; 12 bases match TRBD2. The V gene's germline CDR1 is LGHNA and CDR2 YNFKEQ. This CDR3 spans 19 amino acids. Trimming cost V 4 bases and J 4 bases; bases outside gene matches: 15. This CDR3 is CASSPRGSSGGARPDTQYF. CDR3 DNA: TGTGCCAGCAGCCCCCGGGGATCTAGCGGGGGGGCCCGTCCAGATACGCAGTATTTT.

The chain carries TRBV15 and TRBJ2-1; no clear D gene. Trimming removed 3 bases at V and 0 bases at J, with 12 bases between. CDR3 size: 16 residues. Looked up from germline, CDR1 is LNHNV and CDR2 is YYDKDF (reference sequence). The CDR3 bases are TGTGCCACCAGCAGGCTGAAAATGAGCTCCTACAATGAGCAGTTCTTC. Encoded protein: CATSRLKMSSYNEQFF. Based on the CDR3 plus reference TRBV15 and TRBJ2-1, the full variable domain is DAMVIQNPRYQVTQFGKPVTLSCSQTLNHNVMYWYQQKSSQAPKLLFHYYDKDFNNEADTPDNFQSRRPNTSFCFLDIRSPGLGDTAMYLCATSRLKMSSYNEQFFGPGTRLTVL.

This chain connects TRBV19 to TRBJ1-1; TRBD1 is a possible D gene (5 bases). Germline V CDR1 and CDR2: LNHDA, SQIVND (reference sequence). This CDR3 spans 14 amino acids. Trimming removed 7 bases at V and 3 bases at J, with 15 bases between. The CDR3 spells CASKAGGRDTEAFF. CDR3 DNA sequence: TGTGCCAGTAAGGCGGGGGGTCGGGACACTGAAGCTTTCTTT.

The genes are TRBV2 and TRBJ2-1; the D gene is possibly TRBD2 (6 bases). With 11 bases removed from V and 1 base from J, the gap between germline ends came to 12 bases. There are 13 residues in the CDR3. Germline CDR1 SNHLY, CDR2 FYNNEI. This CDR3 reads CAGGGYSYNEQFF. The DNA of the CDR3 is TGTGCCGGGGGAGGATATTCCTACAATGAGCAGTTCTTC.

This clone was seen only once. This rearrangement joins TRBV7-9 to TRBJ1-2; 7 bases are a match to TRBD1. From germline, CDR1 is SEHNR and CDR2 FQNEAQ (reference sequence). This CDR3 is 14 amino acids long. With V trimmed by 1 base and J by 6 bases, 5 bases remained unmatched. The CDR3 DNA is TGTGCCAGCAGCTTAGGACAGGGAGTGGATGGCTACACCTTC. Translated, it gives CASSLGQGVDGYTF.

The chain recombines TRBV19 with TRBJ1-1; D uncertain. This CDR3 region has 11 residues. The V end lost 6 bases, the J end lost 7 bases, and 9 bases lay between the germline ends. Germline values: CDR1 LNHDA, CDR2 SQIVND (reference sequence). The CDR3: CASSPGSEAFF. The CDR3, as DNA: TGTGCCAGTAGCCCCGGAAGTGAAGCTTTCTTT.

The V call is TRBV6-5, the J call TRBJ1-1; possible D gene TRBD1, 5 bases. Trimming shortened V by 1 base and J by 0 bases, and 9 bases separated the two germline ends. Germline CDR1 MNHEY, CDR2 SVGAGI. The CDR3 runs 15 residues. Here the CDR3 DNA reads TGTGCCAGCAGTTACTGGGGGGACTTGAACACTGAAGCTTTCTTT. Encoded protein: CASSYWGDLNTEAFF.

CDR3 amino acids: CASSPLGQGNQPQHF. CDR3 coding DNA: TGTGCCAGCAGCCCACTGGGACAGGGCAATCAGCCCCAGCATTTT. This chain uses TRBV11-2 with TRBJ1-5; 8 bases fit TRBD1. J gave up 2 bases and V 5 bases, and 5 bases lay outside the gene matches. This CDR3 has 15 amino acids. From germline, CDR1 is SGHAT and CDR2 FQNNGV.

The V call is TRBV12-3 or TRBV12-4, the J call TRBJ1-1; D is perhaps TRBD1 (5 bases). Trimming removed 3 bases at V and 4 bases at J, with 9 bases between. The CDR3 length is 13 residues. Written as DNA, the CDR3 is TGTGCCAGCAGTTTCAGGGTGGGCACTGAAGCTTTCTTT. Its protein product is CASSFRVGTEAFF.

V usage is TRBV29-1 and J usage is TRBJ1-2; 11 nucleotides line up with TRBD1. V lost 7 bases to trimming and J lost 8 bases; unmatched junction nucleotides: 9. Germline V CDR1 and CDR2: SQVTM, ANQGSEA. This CDR3 is 13 amino acids long. The CDR3 DNA reads TGCAGCGCCTTGGGACAGGGGGTGTTCGGCTACACCTTC. Encoded protein: CSALGQGVFGYTF. The full variable domain, with the rest looked up from reference TRBV29-1 and TRBJ1-2, is SAVISQKPSRDICQRGTSLTIQCQVDSQVTMMFWYRQQPGQSLTLIATANQGSEATYESGFVIDKFPISRPNLTFSTLTVSNMSPEDSSIYLCSALGQGVFGYTFGSGTRLTVV.

The chain carries TRBV10-1 and TRBJ2-3; tentative D call: TRBD2 (7 bases). This CDR3 contains 16 residues. Deletions cut 6 bases from V and 2 bases from J, with 18 bases between. The germline CDR1 and CDR2 sequences are WNHNN and SYGVQD (reference sequence). In nucleotides, the CDR3 is TGCGCCAGCAGCCCCAGTGGGAGGGGGAACACAGATACGCAGTATTTT. Translating gives CASSPSGRGNTDTQYF.

This clone was counted once. This chain joins TRBV6-5 and TRBJ1-1, with 7 bases lining up with TRBD1. The V segment lost 6 bases and the J segment 3 bases; nucleotides outside the gene matches: 10. Germline assignment: CDR1 MNHEY and CDR2 SVGAGI. CDR3 length equals 15 residues. The CDR3 DNA reads as TGTGCCAGCAGCTCACGCAGACAGGGCGACACTGAAGCTTTCTTT. Protein: CASSSRRQGDTEAFF.